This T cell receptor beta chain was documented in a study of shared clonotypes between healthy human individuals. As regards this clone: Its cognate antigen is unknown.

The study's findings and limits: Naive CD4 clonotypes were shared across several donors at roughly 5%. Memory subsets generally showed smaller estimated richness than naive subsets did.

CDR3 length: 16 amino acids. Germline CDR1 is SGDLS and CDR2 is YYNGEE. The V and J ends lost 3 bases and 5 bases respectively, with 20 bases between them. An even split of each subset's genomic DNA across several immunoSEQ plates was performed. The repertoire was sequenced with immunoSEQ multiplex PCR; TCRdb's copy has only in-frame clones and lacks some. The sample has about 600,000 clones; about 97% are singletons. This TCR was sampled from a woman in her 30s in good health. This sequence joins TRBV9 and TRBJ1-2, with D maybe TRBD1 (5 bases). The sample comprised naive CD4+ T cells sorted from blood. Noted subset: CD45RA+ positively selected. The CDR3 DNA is TGTGCCAGCAGCGCGCAGGGACCTAGGGCGTCATATGGCTACACCTTC. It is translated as CASSAQGPRASYGYTF.